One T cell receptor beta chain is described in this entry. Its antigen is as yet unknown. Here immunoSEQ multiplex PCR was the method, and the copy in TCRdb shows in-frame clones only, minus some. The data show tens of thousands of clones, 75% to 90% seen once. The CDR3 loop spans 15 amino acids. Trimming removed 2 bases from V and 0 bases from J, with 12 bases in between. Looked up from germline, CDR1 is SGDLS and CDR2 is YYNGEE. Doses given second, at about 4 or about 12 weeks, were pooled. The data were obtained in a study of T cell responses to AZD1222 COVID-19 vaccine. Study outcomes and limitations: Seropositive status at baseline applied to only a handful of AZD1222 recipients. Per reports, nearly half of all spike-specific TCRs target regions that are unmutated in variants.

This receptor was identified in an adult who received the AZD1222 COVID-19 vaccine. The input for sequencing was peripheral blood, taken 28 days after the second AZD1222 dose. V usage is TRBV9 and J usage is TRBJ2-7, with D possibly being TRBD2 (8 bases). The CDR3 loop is CASSVSGDSSYEQYF. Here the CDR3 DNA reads TGTGCCAGCAGCGTTAGCGGGGACAGCTCCTACGAGCAGTACTTC.